This T cell receptor (beta chain) was identified during a study of pediatric ulcerative colitis. During colonoscopy, one to two rectal pinch biopsies were collected. Assay used: immunoSEQ multiplex PCR; TCRdb lists only in-frame clones, some missing. This repertoire shows roughly 18,000 clones, approximately 73% found once; its top ten account for over 6.5%. The CDR3 runs 15 residues. With 3 bases removed from V and 3 bases from J, the gap between germline ends came to 12 bases. Looked up from germline, CDR1 is SGHKS and CDR2 is YYEKEE (reference sequence). There are a few counts of this clone. This receptor was obtained from a boy between 10 and 17 years old with moderate ulcerative colitis. This rearrangement joins TRBV5-5 to TRBJ1-4, with TRBD1 as a possible D gene (6 bases). Source material: gut tissue. The CDR3 sequence: CASSYAGESNEKLFF. CDR3 DNA sequence: TGTGCCAGCAGCTATGCAGGGGAATCTAATGAAAAACTGTTTTTT.